The 11 T cell receptor beta chains below all came from one sample that was sequenced in a study of T cells in Graves' hyperthyroidism and ophthalmopathy. Amplified TCR beta CDR3 regions derived from RNA transcripts. A first-round RT-PCR of the TCR CDR3 used the HTBI primer set. TCRdb re-called the multiplex PCR reads with MiXCR, one entry per CDR3 protein. The sample lists over 700,000 distinct CDR3 sequences; 38% were seen once. Sequenced input: blood. The receptors derive from a man between 18 and 29 years old with Graves' hyperthyroidism.

This clonotype was detected ten times or more. The J gene is TRBJ2-7, the V gene TRBV2; TRBD1 agrees at 7 bases. Trimming cost V 10 bases and J 5 bases; bases outside gene matches: 11. CDR1 is SNHLY and CDR2 is FYNNEI in the germline V gene. The CDR3 spans 13 residues. This CDR3 is CATQPTGHNEQYF. In nucleotides, the CDR3 is TGTGCCACTCAGCCGACAGGGCATAACGAGCAGTACTTC.

Worth noting for this clonotype: A much larger clone lies one base from this, so it may be a read error. The V gene is TRBV20-1, the J gene TRBJ1-2, with D tentatively TRBD1 (5 bases). This CDR3 comprises 14 residues. Germline CDR1 and CDR2: DFQATT and SNEGSKA (reference sequence). The CDR3 here is CSAEGPGTSLDYTF. The DNA for the CDR3 is TGCAGCGCCGAAGGCCCAGGGACCTCCCTTGACTACACCTTC.

This clonotype has ten or more counts. The chain is built from TRBV2 and TRBJ2-2; D is possibly TRBD1 or TRBD2 (5 bases each). The CDR3 is 12 residues long. Germline values: CDR1 SNHLY, CDR2 FYNNEI. V was clipped by 7 bases and J by 5 bases, with 8 bases between them. The CDR3 DNA reads TGTGCCAGCACCGAGGGGACCGGGGAGCTGTTTTTT. Amino acid sequence: CASTEGTGELFF. The whole variable domain, remainder taken from reference TRBV2 and TRBJ2-2, is EPEVTQTPSHQVTQMGQEVILRCVPISNHLYFYWYRQILGQKVEFLVSFYNNEISEKSEIFDDQFSVERPDGSNFTLKIRSTKLEDSAMYFCASTEGTGELFFGEGSRLTVL.

This clonotype was seen repeatedly, ten times or more. V is TRBV10-2 and J is TRBJ1-6, with 9 bases fitting TRBD1. The CDR3 is 15 amino acids. J gave up 9 bases and V 0 bases, and 3 bases lay outside the gene matches. Per the germline V gene, CDR1 is WSHSY and CDR2 is SAAADI. The CDR3 coding sequence is TGCGCCAGCAGTGAGTCCGGGACAGGGCTTTCACCCCTCCACTTT. Amino acids: CASSESGTGLSPLHF.

V is TRBV7-9 and J is TRBJ2-7; TRBD2 matches 13 bases. The end of the DNA fits TRBJ2-5 better, so the J call may be wrong. The CDR3 has 17 residues. Germline V gene lookup returns CDR1 SEHNR and CDR2 FQNEAQ (reference sequence). CDR3 residues: CASSLGLAGNPGETQYF. For the CDR3, the DNA is TGTGCCAGCAGCTTGGGACTAGCGGGGAACCCGGGGGAGACCCAGTACTTC.

This clonotype has a count of ten or more. The J gene is TRBJ2-7, the V gene TRBV29-1; D is perhaps TRBD1 or TRBD2 (5 bases each). There are 14 residues in the CDR3. Germline values: CDR1 SQVTM, CDR2 ANQGSEA. V was shortened by 4 bases and J by 1 base, with 14 bases between the two germline ends. CDR3 in amino acids: CSVGWGMASYEQYF. The CDR3 DNA reads TGCAGCGTTGGGTGGGGGATGGCATCCTACGAGCAGTACTTC.

The table lists this clonotype with a count of one. The genes are TRBV11-2 and TRBJ2-5; D gene unclear. The V end lost 5 bases, the J end lost 9 bases, and 13 bases lay between the germline ends. Looked up from germline, CDR1 is SGHAT and CDR2 is FQNNGV. The CDR3 totals 12 residues. This CDR3 is CASSTRTEAQYF. CDR3 coding DNA: TGTGCCAGCAGCACGAGGACGGAAGCCCAGTACTTC.

As to this clonotype: Being one base from a much bigger clone, this may be a read error. This chain connects TRBV7-2 to TRBJ1-1; TRBD1 is a possible D gene (6 bases). The CDR3 covers 13 residues. V was trimmed by 7 bases and J by 1 base, leaving 10 bases between them. Germline-derived CDR1 and CDR2 are SGHTA and FQGNSA. CDR3 nucleotides: TGTGCCAGCACCGGGACACAGAACACTGAAGCTTTCTTT. It yields the protein CASTGTQNTEAFF.

The rearrangement uses TRBV7-8 and TRBJ2-6; no clear D. Trimming pared 9 bases from V and 4 bases from J, leaving 7 bases between. The CDR3 runs 12 residues. CDR1 and CDR2 from the germline V gene are SGHVS and FQNEAQ. The DNA for the CDR3 is TGTGCCAGTACAAAGGGGGCCAACGTCCTGACTTTC. Its translation is CASTKGANVLTF. The entire variable domain, with the rest obtained from reference TRBV7-8 and TRBJ2-6, is as follows: GAGVSQSPRYKVAKRGQDVALRCDPISGHVSLFWYQQALGQGPEFLTYFQNEAQLDKSGLPSDRFFAERPEGSVSTLKIQRTQQEDSAVYLCASTKGANVLTFGAGSRLTVL.

This sequence joins TRBV5-1 and TRBJ1-4; 10 positions match TRBD1. Germline assignment: CDR1 SGHRS and CDR2 YFSETQ. The ends lost 3 bases at V and 8 bases at J; junction bases unmatched: 10. CDR3 length: 16 residues. Here the CDR3 DNA reads TGCGCCAGCAGCTGGGCCCCCGGGACAGGGGACGAAAAACTGTTTTTT. It codes for CASSWAPGTGDEKLFF. Filled out from reference TRBV5-1 and TRBJ1-4, the complete variable domain reads KAGVTQTPRYLIKTRGQQVTLSCSPISGHRSVSWYQQTPGQGLQFLFEYFSETQRNKGNFPGRFSGRQFSNSRSEMNVSTLELGDSALYLCASSWAPGTGDEKLFFGSGTQLSVL.

This clonotype was counted between two and nine times. The CDR3 is CSARRTRQGATEAFF. The CDR3 DNA sequence: TGCAGTGCTAGACGCACCAGACAGGGGGCGACTGAAGCTTTCTTT. The rearrangement joins TRBV20-1 to TRBJ1-1; TRBD1 matches 10 bases. V gave up 2 bases and J gave up 5 bases; unmatched junction bases: 8. Germline V gene lookup returns CDR1 DFQATT and CDR2 SNEGSKA (reference sequence). CDR3 length equals 15 residues.